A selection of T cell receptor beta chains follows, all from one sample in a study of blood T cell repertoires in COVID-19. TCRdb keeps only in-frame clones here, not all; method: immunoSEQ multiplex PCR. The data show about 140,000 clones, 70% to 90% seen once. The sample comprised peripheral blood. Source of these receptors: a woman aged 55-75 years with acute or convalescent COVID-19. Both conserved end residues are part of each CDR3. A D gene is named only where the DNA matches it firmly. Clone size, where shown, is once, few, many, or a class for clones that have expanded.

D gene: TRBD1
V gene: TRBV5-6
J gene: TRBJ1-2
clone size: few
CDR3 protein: CASSPRTGYGYTF
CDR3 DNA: TGTGCCAGCAGCCCTCGGACAGGGTATGGCTACACCTTC

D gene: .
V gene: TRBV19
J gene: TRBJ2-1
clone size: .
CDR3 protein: CASSISGSSYNEQFF
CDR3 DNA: TGTGCCAGTAGTATATCTGGGAGCTCCTACAATGAGCAGTTCTTC

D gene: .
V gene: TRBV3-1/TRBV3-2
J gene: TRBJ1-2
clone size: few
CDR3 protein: CASRGMDSIVHGYTF
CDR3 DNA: TGTGCCAGCAGAGGGATGGACAGTATTGTGCATGGCTACACCTTC

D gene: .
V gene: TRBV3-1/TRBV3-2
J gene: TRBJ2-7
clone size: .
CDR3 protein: CASSQEARVPSYEQYF
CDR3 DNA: TGTGCCAGCAGCCAAGAAGCGAGGGTTCCCTCCTACGAGCAGTACTTC

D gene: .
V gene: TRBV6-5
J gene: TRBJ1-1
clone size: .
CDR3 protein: CAGEELPPTEAFF
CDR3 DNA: TGTGCCGGGGAGGAACTTCCCCCCACTGAAGCTTTCTTT

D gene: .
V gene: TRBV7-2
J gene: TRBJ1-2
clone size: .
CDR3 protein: CASRQSPGGYTF
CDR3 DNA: TGTGCCTCTCGACAAAGCCCCGGTGGCTACACCTTC

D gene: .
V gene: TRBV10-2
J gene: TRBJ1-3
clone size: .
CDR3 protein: CASSDLELSSGNTIYF
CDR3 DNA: TGCGCCAGCAGTGATCTCGAACTGAGCTCTGGAAACACCATATATTTT

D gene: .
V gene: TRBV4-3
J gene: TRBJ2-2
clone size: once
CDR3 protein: CASSQDPVGELFF
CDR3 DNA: TGCGCCAGCAGCCAAGATCCGGTCGGGGAGCTGTTTTTT

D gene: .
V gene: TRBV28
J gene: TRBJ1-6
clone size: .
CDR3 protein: CASSRGGRGRSYNSPLHF
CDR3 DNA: TGTGCCAGCAGTAGGGGGGGGCGGGGACGGAGCTATAATTCACCCCTCCACTTT

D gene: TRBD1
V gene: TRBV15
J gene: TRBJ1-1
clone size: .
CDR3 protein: CATSREGGQGAAEAFF
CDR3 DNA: TGTGCCACCAGCCGAGAGGGGGGTCAGGGGGCCGCTGAAGCTTTCTTT

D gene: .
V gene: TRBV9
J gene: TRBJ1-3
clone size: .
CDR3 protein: CASSETDSSGNTIYF
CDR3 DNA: TGTGCCAGCAGCGAGACAGATAGCTCTGGAAACACCATATATTTT

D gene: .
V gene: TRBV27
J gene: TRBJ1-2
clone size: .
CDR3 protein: CASSPQGPYYGYTF
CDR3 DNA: TGTGCCAGCAGTCCACAGGGACCCTACTATGGCTACACCTTC

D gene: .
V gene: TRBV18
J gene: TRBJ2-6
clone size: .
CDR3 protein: CASSPRTAISGANVLTF
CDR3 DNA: TGTGCCAGCTCACCACGGACAGCAATCTCTGGGGCCAACGTCCTGACTTTC

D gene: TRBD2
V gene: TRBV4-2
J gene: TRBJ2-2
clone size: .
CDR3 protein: CASSQDTAGGPGGELFF
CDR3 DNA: TGTGCCAGCAGCCAAGATACGGCGGGGGGGCCGGGCGGGGAGCTGTTTTTT

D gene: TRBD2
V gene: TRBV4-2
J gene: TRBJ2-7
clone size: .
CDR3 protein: CASSQVGAGDYEQYF
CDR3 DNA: TGTGCCAGCAGCCAAGTGGGAGCGGGGGACTACGAGCAGTACTTC

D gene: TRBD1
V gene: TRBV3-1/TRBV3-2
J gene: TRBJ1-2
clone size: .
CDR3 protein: CASRLGQGNLLGGYTF
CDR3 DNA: TGTGCCAGCAGGCTCGGACAGGGGAACCTTTTGGGTGGCTACACCTTC

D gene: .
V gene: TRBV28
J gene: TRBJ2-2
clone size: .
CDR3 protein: CASSFLGTGLRANTGELFF
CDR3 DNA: TGTGCCAGCAGTTTCTTGGGTACAGGGCTTCGGGCGAACACCGGGGAGCTGTTTTTT

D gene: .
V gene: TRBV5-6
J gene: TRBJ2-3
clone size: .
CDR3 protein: CASSLYGVGTDTQYF
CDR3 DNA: TGTGCCAGCAGCTTGTACGGGGTGGGCACAGATACGCAGTATTTT

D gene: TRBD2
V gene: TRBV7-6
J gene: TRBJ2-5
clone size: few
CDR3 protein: CASSLRGGRISPETQYF
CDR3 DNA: TGTGCCAGCAGCTTACGGGGGGGGCGTATATCCCCAGAGACCCAGTACTTC

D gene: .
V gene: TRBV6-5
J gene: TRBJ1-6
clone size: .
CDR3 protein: CASMAGRNSPLHF
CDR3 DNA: TGTGCCAGCATGGCAGGGCGGAATTCACCCCTCCACTTT

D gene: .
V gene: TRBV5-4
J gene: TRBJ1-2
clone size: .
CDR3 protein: CASSFPAVPSTF
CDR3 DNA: TGTGCCAGCAGCTTCCCCGCGGTACCCTCTACCTTC

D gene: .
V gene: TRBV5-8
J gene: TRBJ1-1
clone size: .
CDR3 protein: CASSRYRVEAFF
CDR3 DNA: TGTGCCAGCAGCCGATACAGGGTTGAAGCTTTCTTT

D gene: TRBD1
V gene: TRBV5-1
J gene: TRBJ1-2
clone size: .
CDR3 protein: CASSLAPGWSGGEGYTF
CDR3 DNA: TGCGCCAGCAGCCTGGCCCCTGGGTGGTCAGGGGGCGAGGGCTACACCTTC

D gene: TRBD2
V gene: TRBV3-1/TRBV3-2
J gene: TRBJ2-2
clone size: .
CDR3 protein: CASRSRRGGLDTGELFF
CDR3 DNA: TGTGCCAGCAGGAGTAGGCGGGGGGGCCTCGACACCGGGGAGCTGTTTTTT

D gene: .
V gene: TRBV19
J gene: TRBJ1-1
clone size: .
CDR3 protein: CASSAARNTEAFF
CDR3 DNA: TGTGCCAGTAGTGCGGCCAGAAACACTGAAGCTTTCTTT

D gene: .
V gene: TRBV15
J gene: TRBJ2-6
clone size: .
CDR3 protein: CATSRTRSSGANVLTF
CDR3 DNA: TGTGCCACCAGCAGGACTAGATCTTCTGGGGCCAACGTCCTGACTTTC

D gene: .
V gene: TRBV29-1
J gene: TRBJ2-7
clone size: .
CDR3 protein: CSVQLRGGSGEQYF
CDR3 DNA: TGCAGCGTCCAGCTGAGGGGGGGCTCGGGCGAGCAGTACTTC

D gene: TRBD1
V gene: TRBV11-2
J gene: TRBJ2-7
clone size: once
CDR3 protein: CASSLGDREYEQYF
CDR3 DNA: TGTGCCAGCAGCTTAGGCGACAGGGAATACGAGCAGTACTTC

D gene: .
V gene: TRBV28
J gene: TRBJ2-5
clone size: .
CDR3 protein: CASTLVSSETQYF
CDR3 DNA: TGTGCCAGCACCCTCGTTTCGAGTGAGACCCAGTACTTC

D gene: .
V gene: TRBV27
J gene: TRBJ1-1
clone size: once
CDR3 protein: CASSLSPTTEAFF
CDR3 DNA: TGTGCCAGCAGTTTATCCCCTACGACTGAAGCTTTCTTT

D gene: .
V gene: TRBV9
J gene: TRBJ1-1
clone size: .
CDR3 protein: CASSVLGENTEAFF
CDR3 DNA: TGTGCCAGCAGCGTGTTAGGGGAGAACACTGAAGCTTTCTTT

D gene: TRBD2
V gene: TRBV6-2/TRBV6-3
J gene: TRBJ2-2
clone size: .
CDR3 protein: CASSRGLAGGYTGELFF
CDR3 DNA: TGTGCCAGCAGCCGGGGACTAGCGGGGGGCTACACCGGGGAGCTGTTTTTT

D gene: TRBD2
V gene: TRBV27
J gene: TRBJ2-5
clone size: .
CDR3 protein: CASSPVGLAGGPGETQYF
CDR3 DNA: TGTGCCAGCAGTCCGGTGGGACTAGCGGGGGGGCCGGGTGAGACCCAGTACTTC

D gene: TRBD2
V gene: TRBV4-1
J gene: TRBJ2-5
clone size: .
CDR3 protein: CASSRGLAGVQETQYF
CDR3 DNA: TGCGCCAGCAGCCGAGGACTAGCGGGGGTGCAAGAGACCCAGTACTTC

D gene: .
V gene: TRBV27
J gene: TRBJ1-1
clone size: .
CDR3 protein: CASQGQGWNTEAFF
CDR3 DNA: TGTGCCAGCCAGGGTCAGGGGTGGAACACTGAAGCTTTCTTT

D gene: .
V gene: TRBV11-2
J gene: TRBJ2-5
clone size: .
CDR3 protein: CASSLAETQYF
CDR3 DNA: TGTGCCAGCAGCTTAGCGGAGACCCAGTACTTC

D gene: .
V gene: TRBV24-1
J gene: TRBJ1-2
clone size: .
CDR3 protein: CATSVRYGYTF
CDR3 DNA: TGTGCCACCAGTGTCAGGTATGGCTACACCTTC

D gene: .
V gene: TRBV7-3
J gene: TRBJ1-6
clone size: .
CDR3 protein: CASSLWGRGVSPLHF
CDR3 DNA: TGTGCCAGCAGCTTATGGGGCAGGGGCGTTTCACCCCTCCACTTT

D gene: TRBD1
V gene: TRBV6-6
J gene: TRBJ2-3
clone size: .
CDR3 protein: CASSRQGWGTDTQYF
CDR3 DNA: TGTGCCAGCAGCCGACAGGGATGGGGCACAGATACGCAGTATTTT

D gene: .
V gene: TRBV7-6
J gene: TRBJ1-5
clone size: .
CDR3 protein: CASSARTGRPGGNQPQHF
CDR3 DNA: TGTGCCAGCAGCGCCCGTACAGGGCGGCCGGGTGGCAATCAGCCCCAGCATTTT

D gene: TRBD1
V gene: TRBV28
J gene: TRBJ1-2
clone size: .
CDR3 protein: CASGRDRMTHYGYTF
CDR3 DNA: TGTGCCAGCGGTCGGGACAGGATGACCCACTATGGCTACACCTTC

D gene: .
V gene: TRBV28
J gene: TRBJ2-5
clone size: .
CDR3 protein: CASSFLTGGGETQYF
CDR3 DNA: TGTGCCAGCAGTTTTTTAACAGGGGGAGGGGAGACCCAGTACTTC

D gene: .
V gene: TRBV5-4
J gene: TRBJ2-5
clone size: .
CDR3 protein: CASSFGGRETQYF
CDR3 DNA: TGTGCCAGCAGCTTCGGGGGGCGGGAGACCCAGTACTTC